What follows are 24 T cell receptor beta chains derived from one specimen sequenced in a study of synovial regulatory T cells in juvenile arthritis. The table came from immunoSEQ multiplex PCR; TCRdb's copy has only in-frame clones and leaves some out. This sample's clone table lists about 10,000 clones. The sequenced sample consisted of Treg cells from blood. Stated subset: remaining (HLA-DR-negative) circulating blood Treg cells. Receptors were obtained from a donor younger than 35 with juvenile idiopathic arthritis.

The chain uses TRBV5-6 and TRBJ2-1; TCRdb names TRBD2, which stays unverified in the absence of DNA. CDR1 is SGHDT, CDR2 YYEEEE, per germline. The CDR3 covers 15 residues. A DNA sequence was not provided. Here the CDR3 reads CASSLAGGVGNEQFF.

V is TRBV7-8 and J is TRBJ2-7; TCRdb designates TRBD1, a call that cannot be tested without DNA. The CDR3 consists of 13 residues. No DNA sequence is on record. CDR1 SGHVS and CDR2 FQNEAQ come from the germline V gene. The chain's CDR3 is CASGETAPYEQYF.

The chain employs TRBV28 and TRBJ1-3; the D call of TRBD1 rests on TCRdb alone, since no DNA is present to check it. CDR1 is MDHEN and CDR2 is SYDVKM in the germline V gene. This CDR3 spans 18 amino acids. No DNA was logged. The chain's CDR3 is CASSSRHGTGNSGNTIYF.

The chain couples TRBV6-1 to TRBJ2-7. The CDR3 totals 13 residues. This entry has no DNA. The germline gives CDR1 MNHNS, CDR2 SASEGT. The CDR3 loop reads CASSEREGYEQYF.

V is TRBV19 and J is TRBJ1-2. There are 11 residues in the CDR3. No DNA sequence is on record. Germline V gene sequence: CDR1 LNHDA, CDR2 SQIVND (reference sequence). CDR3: CASSIGRGYTF. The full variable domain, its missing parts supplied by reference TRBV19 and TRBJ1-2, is DGGITQSPKYLFRKEGQNVTLSCEQNLNHDAMYWYRQDPGQGLRLIYYSQIVNDFQKGDIAEGYSVSREKKESFPLTVTSAQKNPTAFYLCASSIGRGYTFGSGTRLTVV.

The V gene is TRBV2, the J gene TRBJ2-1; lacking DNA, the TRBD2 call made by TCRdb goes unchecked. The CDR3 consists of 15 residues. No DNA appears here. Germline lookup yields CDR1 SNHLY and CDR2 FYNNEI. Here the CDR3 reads CASSAGTSGYNEQFF.

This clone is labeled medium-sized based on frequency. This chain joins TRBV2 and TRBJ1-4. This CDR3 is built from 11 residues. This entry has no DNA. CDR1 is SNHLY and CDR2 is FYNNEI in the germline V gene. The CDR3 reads CASKVVEKLFF.

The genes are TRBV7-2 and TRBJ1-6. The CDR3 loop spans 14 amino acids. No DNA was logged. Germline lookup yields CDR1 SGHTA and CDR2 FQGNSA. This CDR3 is CASSLATGNSPLHF.

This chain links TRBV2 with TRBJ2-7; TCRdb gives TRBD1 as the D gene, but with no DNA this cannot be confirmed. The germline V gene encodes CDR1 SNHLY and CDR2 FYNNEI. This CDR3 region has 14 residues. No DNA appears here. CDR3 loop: CASSVAGASYEQYF. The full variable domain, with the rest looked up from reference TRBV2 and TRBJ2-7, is EPEVTQTPSHQVTQMGQEVILRCVPISNHLYFYWYRQILGQKVEFLVSFYNNEISEKSEIFDDQFSVERPDGSNFTLKIRSTKLEDSAMYFCASSVAGASYEQYFGPGTRLTVT.

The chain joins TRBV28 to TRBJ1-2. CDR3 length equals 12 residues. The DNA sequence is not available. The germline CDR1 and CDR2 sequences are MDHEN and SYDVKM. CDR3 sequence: CASGRPLGGYTF.

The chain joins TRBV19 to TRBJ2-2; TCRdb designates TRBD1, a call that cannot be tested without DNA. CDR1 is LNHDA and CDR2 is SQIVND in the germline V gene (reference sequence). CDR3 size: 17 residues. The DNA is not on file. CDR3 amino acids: CASSTQTTGFSTGELFF.

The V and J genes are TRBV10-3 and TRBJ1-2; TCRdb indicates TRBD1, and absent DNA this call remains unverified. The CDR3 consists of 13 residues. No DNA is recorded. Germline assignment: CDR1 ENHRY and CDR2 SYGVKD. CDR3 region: CAGSDRGVDGYTF.

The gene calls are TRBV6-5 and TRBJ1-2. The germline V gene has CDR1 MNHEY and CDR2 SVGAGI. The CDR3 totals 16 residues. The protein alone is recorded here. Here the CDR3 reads CASSYSYGDGYYGYTF.

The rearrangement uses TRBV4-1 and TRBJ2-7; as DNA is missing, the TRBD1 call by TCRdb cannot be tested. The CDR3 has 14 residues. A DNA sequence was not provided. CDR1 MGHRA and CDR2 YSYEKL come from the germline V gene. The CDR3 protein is CARGRGQGAVEQYF.

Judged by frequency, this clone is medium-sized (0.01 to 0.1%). The CDR3 loop is CASSGTGRTVQVQYF. This chain joins TRBV19 and TRBJ2-7; TCRdb names TRBD2, which stays unverified in the absence of DNA. CDR1 LNHDA and CDR2 SQIVND come from the germline V gene (reference sequence). The CDR3 totals 15 residues. The coding DNA is unavailable.

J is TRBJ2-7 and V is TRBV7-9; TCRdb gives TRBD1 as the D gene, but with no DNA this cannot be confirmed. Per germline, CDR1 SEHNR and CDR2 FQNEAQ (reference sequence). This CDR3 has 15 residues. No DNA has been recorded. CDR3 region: CASSLIGTGDYEQYF.

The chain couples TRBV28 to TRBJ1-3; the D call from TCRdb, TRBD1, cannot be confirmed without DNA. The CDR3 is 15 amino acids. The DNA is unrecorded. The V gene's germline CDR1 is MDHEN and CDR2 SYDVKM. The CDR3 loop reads CASSSRGGAGNTIYF.

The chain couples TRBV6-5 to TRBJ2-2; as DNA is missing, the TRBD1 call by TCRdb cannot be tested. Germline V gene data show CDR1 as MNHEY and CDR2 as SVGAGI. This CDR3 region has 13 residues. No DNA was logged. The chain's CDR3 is CASSEAGLRELFF.

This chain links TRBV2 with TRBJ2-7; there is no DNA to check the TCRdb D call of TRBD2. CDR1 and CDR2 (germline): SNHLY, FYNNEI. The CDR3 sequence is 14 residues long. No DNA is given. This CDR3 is CASSEGGFGYEQYF.

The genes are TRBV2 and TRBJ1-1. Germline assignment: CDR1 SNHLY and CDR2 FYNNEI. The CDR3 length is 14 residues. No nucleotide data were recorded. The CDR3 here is CASSEAPQRTEAFF.

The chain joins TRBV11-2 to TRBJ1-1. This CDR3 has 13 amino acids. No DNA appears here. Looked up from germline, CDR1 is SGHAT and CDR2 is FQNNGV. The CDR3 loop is CASSPRGNTEAFF.

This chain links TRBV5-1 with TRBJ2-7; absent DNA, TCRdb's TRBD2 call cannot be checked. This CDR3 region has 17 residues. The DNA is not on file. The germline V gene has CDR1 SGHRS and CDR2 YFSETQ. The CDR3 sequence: CASSLGYKRLTSYEQYF.

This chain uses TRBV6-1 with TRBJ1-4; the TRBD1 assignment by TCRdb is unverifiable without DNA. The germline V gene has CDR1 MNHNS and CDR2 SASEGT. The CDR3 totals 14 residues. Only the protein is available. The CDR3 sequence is CASSERGVNEKLFF.

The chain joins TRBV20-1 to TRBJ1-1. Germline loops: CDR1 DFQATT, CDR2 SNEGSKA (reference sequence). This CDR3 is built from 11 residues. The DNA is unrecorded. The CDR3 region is CSGYVNTEAFF.